At least ten counts were recorded for the clone carrying this T cell receptor beta chain. Antigen specificity is unknown. The V end lost 7 bases, the J end lost 0 bases, and 11 bases lay between the germline ends. CDR1 and CDR2 (germline): SGHDT, YYEEEE. The CDR3 sequence is 13 residues long. This sample stems from a study of identical twins. Study findings and constraints: Twins shared beta out-of-frame sequences in excess, but this excess was weaker.

TCRdb reprocessed the 5' RACE reads via MiXCR and lists one record per CDR3 protein. The sample lists around 570,000 distinct CDR3 sequences; 9.6% were seen once. These data are also associated with another study on yellow fever vaccine responses in identical twins.

The clonotype comes from a woman between 18 and 29 years old in good health. The sample comprised PBMCs. The chain has TRBV5-6 and TRBJ2-7; D remains unclear. This CDR3 reads CASHRGSSYEQYF. CDR3 bases: TGTGCCAGCCACAGAGGCAGCTCCTACGAGCAGTACTTC.